This TCR beta chain was identified in a study of T cell responses to AZD1222 COVID-19 vaccine. Background on the study: Second doses that came at about 4 or about 12 weeks were put together.

The table came from immunoSEQ multiplex PCR; TCRdb's copy has only in-frame clones and leaves some out. The data hold 140,000 to 150,000 clones, with more than 75% observed a single time. Unmatched junction bases numbered 7, after V lost 7 bases and J lost 3 bases. Per the germline V gene, CDR1 is ENHRY and CDR2 is SYGVKD. The CDR3 runs to 16 residues. Remarks on this clone: Its specificity is unknown.

Study observations and caveats: CD4 TCRs covered the whole spike, strongest at regions 160-218 and 743-854. The sample set comprised mostly white British donors with more females, and clonal diversity was possibly underestimated. Rises in breadth and depth of Spike-specific TCRs came after two AZD1222 doses.

The origin of this receptor is an adult in good health. This specimen consisted of peripheral blood, obtained on day 0 of AZD1222 vaccination. This rearrangement joins TRBV10-3 to TRBJ2-7, with 15 bases lining up with TRBD2. CDR3 sequence (DNA): TGTGCCATCATTGCCCCGGGACTAGCGGGAGGCTACGAGCAGTACTTC. Its translation is CAIIAPGLAGGYEQYF.